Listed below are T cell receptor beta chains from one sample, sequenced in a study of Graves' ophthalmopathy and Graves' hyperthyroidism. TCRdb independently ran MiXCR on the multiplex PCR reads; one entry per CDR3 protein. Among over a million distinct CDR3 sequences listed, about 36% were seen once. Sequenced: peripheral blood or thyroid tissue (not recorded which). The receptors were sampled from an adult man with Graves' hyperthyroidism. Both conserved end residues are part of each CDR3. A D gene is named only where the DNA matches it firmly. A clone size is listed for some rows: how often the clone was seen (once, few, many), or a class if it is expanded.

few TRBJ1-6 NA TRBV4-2 TGTGCCAGCAGCCGCAGCGGGGGTTTTTCACCCCTCCACTTT CASSRSGGFSPLHF
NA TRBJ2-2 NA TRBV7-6 TGTGCCAGCAGCTTAAAGACAGGGAACACCGGGGAGCTGTTTTTT CASSLKTGNTGELFF
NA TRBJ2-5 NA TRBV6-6 TGTGCCAGCAGTTACGGGGTTCCCTTACAAGGGACCCAGTACTTC CASSYGVPLQGTQYF
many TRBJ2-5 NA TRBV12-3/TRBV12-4 TGTGCCAGCACCCCCGCGTGGGATTCGGAGACCCAGTACTTC CASTPAWDSETQYF
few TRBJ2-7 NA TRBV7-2 TGTGCCAGCAGCTGGGCATTTAGCTCCTACGAGCAGTACTTC CASSWAFSSYEQYF
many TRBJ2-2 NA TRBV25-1 TGTGCCAGCAGTGCCCGCTCCGGGGAGCTGTTTTTT CASSARSGELFF
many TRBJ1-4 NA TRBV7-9 TGTGCCAGCAGCGCCGGGACTGCTGCGGCTAATGAAAAACTGTTTTTT CASSAGTAAANEKLFF
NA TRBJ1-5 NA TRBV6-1 TGTGCCAGCAGGCGGCAGCCCAATCAGCCCCAGCATTTT CASRRQPNQPQHF
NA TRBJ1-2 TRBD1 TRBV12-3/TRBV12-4 TGTGCCAGCAGTTTAGGACAGGGAATTCATGGCTACACCTTC CASSLGQGIHGYTF
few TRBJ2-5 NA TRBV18 TGTGCCAGCTCGCCACCCATAGCTTGGGGGGAGACCCAGTACTTC CASSPPIAWGETQYF
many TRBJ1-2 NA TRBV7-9 TGTGCCAGCAGCTTCAATAGGGATGGCTACACCTTC CASSFNRDGYTF
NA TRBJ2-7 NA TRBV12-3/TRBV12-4 TGTGCCAGCAGTCCCGGGTCTATTACCTACGAGCAGTACTTC CASSPGSITYEQYF
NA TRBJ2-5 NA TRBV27 TGTGCCAGCAGTTTCCTATCTTCAGGGGAGACCCAGTACTTC CASSFLSSGETQYF
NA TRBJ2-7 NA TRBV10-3 TGTGCCAGCAGCCTAGACAGGAAGCCCTACGAGCAGTACTTC CASSLDRKPYEQYF
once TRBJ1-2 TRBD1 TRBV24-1 TGTGCCACCAAGAGCAGGGGGAGTCTCCAAACCGGGACAGGCTGGTATGGCTACACCTTC CATKSRGSLQTGTGWYGYTF
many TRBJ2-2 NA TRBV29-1 TGCAGCGTTGTGACTGGGACGAGAGCAGCCGGGGAGCTGTTTTTT CSVVTGTRAAGELFF
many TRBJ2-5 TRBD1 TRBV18 TGTGCCAGCTCACCCGGGACAGGACGTGACGGTGCCCAGTACTTC CASSPGTGRDGAQYF
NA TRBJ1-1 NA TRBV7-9 TGCGCCAGCAGCTCCGGGACAAGTTTGGACCAAGCTTTCTTT CASSSGTSLDQAFF
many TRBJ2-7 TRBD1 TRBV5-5 TGTGCCAGCAGCTTCACAGGGGGTAGACTGTACGAGCAGTACTTC CASSFTGGRLYEQYF
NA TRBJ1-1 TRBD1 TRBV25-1 TGTGCTAGCAGAGGGGGGGACAGGAAGACTGAAGCTTTCTTT CASRGGDRKTEAFF